The sequence of this T cell receptor beta chain was determined in a study of blood T cell repertoires in COVID-19 (dated by TCRdb to the early 2020s). Turning to the overall study: The collaborator samples originated in the United States, Italy and Spain and spanned the acute and convalescent phases of COVID-19. The prospective study material was composed of cDNA or gDNA derived from T cells, B-cell-depleted T cells, or PBMCs. Deeply sampled blood TCRbeta repertoires from subjects exposed to, actively infected with, or recovered from COVID-19 were included in the dataset. The repertoires were released in a freely available public database meant as a resource for research on the immune response to SARS-CoV-2. Samples were obtained from the ongoing ImmuneRACE study (first 160 participants) and from 1,000 to 1,500 subjects provided by 6 global collaborators. Sample metadata almost always included a de-identified subject ID, COVID-19 status, age in years and sex. Where available, HLA class I and class II types were obtained from metadata supplied by the sample provider rather than from assay-based typing. Points the paper makes about the study in general: Clinical and demographic metadata were provided uncurated, with the amount varying by source and participant.

Reading the germline V gene gives CDR1 SQVTM and CDR2 ANQGSEA. Inclusive of the bounding cysteine and phenylalanine, the CDR3 is 13 residues long. The DNA shown is the 39-base CDR3, in frame from base 1. V loses 2 bases, J loses 6 bases, and the germline ends lie 10 bases apart. Notes on this clone: No cognate antigen has been identified for it. No quality values exist for individual bases; no much larger clone is one base distant.

Collaborating institutions collected whole blood in K2EDTA tubes following their own protocols. Collaborator samples were shipped for TCRbeta analysis as frozen whole blood, isolated PBMCs, or DNA extracted from either sample type. The immunoSEQ Assay, a bias-controlled multiplex PCR, was used to amplify TCRbeta CDR3 regions from genomic DNA. Per the original workflow: The number of nucleated cells in each sample was estimated from the amplification of reference gene primers within the assay. To quantify the absolute abundance of each unique TCRbeta CDR3 rearrangement, sequence reads were collapsed and filtered. For each sample, productive Simpson clonality was calculated by taking the square root of Simpson's diversity index across productive rearrangements. The source is immuneACCESS, and TCRdb retained only in-frame sequences with V and J called. Part of the clones is not carried over; for the studies checked, unresolved V genes explain less than half of this, and the remainder is unexplained. That table supplies the V and J calls and clone size; D and trimming were determined from the DNA. In all, the sample holds about 280,000 clones, and roughly 86% of those were seen once. 9% to 9.5% of the sample is held by the ten biggest clonotypes.

The sample taken for sequencing was peripheral blood. The sequence was obtained from a man between 18 and 35 years old with active or convalescent COVID-19. The chain joins TRBV29-1 to TRBJ2-2, with TRBD2 as a weak D call on 6 bases. The bases read TGCAGCGTTGAACAGGGAGGCGCCGGGGAGCTGTTTTTT. It codes for CSVEQGGAGELFF.